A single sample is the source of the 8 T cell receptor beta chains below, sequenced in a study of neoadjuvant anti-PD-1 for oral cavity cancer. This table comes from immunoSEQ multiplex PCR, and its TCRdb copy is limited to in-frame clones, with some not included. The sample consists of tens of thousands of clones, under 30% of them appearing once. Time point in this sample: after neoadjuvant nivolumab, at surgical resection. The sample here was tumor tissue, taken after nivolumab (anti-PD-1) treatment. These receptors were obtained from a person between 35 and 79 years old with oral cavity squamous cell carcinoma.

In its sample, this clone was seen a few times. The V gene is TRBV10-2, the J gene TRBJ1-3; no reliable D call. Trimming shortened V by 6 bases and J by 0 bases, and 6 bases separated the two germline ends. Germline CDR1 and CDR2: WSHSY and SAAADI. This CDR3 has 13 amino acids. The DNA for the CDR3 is TGCGCCAGCAGACTCCACTCTGGAAACACCATATATTTT. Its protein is CASRLHSGNTIYF.

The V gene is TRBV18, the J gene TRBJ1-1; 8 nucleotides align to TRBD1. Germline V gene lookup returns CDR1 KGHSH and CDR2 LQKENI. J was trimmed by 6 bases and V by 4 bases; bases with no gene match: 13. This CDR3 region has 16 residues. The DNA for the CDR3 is TGTGCCAGCTCACTATGGACAGGGCATGAACAAGCTGAAGCTTTCTTT. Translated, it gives CASSLWTGHEQAEAFF.

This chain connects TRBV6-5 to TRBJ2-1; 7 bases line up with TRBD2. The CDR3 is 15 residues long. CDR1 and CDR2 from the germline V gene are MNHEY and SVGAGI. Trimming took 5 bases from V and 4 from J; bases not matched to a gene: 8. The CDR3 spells CASSRGLVRYNEQFF. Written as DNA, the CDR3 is TGTGCCAGCAGTCGAGGACTAGTGCGTTACAATGAGCAGTTCTTC.

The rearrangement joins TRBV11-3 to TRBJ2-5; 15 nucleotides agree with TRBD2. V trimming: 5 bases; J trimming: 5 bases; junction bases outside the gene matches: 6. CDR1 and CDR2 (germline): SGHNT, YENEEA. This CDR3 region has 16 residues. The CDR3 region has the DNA TGTGCCAGCAGCCCCGGACTAGCGGGAGGGGGCGAGACCCAGTACTTC. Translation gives CASSPGLAGGGETQYF.

The CDR3 DNA reads as TGTGCCAGCAGCCTGGGACAGGGGAGGACTGAAGCTTTCTTT. It yields the protein CASSLGQGRTEAFF. The rearrangement links TRBV5-4 to TRBJ1-1, with TRBD1 matching over 10 bases. This CDR3 region has 14 residues. The trim removed 4 bases at V and 5 bases at J, leaving 5 bases unmatched. CDR1 is SGHNT, CDR2 YYREEE, per germline (reference sequence).

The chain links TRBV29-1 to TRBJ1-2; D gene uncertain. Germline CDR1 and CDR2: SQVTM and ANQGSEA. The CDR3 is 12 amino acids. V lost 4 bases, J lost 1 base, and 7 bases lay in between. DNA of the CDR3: TGCAGCGTTGGCGGTTTTAACTATGGCTACACCTTC. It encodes CSVGGFNYGYTF. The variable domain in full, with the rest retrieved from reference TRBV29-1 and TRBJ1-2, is SAVISQKPSRDICQRGTSLTIQCQVDSQVTMMFWYRQQPGQSLTLIATANQGSEATYESGFVIDKFPISRPNLTFSTLTVSNMSPEDSSIYLCSVGGFNYGYTFGSGTRLTVV.

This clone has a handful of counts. The CDR3 sequence: CASSRFRGKYEQYF. Here the CDR3 DNA reads TGCGCCAGCAGTCGGTTTCGGGGCAAGTACGAGCAGTACTTC. V usage is TRBV23-1 and J usage is TRBJ2-7, with D perhaps assigned TRBD1 or TRBD2 (5 bases each). TRBV23-1 counts as an open reading frame of uncertain function. V gave up 4 bases and J gave up 4 bases, with 14 bases separating them. The CDR3 totals 14 residues.

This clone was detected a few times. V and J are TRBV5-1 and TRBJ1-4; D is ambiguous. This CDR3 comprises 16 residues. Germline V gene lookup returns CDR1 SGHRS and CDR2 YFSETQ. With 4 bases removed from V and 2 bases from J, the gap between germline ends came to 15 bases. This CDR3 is CASSPTVGFTNEKLFF. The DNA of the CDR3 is TGCGCCAGCAGCCCCACGGTGGGTTTCACTAATGAAAAACTGTTTTTT.